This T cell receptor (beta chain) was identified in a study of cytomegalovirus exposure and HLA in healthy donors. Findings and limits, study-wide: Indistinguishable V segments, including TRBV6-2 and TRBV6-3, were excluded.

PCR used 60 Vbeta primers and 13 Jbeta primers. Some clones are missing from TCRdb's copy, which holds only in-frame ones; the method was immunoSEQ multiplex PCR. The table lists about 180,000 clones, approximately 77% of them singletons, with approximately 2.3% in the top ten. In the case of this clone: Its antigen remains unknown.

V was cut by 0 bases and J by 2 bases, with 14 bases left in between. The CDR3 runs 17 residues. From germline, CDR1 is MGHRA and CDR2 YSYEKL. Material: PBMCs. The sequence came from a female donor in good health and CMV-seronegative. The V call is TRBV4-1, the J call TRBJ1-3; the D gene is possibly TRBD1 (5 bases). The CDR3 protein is CASSQEGGRGAGNTIYF. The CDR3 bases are TGCGCCAGCAGCCAAGAGGGGGGAAGAGGCGCTGGAAACACCATATATTTT.